This T cell receptor beta chain was recorded in a study of T cell therapy after organ transplantation. The protocol was immunoSEQ multiplex PCR, while the TCRdb copy is restricted to in-frame clones and leaves out a portion. This table holds tens of thousands of clones, about 94% found once. This CDR3 is 13 amino acids long. The germline gives CDR1 MNHEY, CDR2 SVGAGI. The V end was cut by 1 base, the J end by 4 bases, with 6 bases between. A note on this clone: Its antigen is as yet unknown.

The rearrangement joins TRBV6-5 to TRBJ2-3, with D perhaps given as TRBD1 or TRBD2 (5 bases each). Sequenced here: CD8+ T cells from blood, sampled before autologous CMV-specific T cell therapy. The sequence came from a human patient who had received a solid organ transplant and had CMV disease. CDR3 DNA: TGTGCCAGCAGTTACTTGGGGGCAGATACGCAGTATTTT. It encodes CASSYLGADTQYF.